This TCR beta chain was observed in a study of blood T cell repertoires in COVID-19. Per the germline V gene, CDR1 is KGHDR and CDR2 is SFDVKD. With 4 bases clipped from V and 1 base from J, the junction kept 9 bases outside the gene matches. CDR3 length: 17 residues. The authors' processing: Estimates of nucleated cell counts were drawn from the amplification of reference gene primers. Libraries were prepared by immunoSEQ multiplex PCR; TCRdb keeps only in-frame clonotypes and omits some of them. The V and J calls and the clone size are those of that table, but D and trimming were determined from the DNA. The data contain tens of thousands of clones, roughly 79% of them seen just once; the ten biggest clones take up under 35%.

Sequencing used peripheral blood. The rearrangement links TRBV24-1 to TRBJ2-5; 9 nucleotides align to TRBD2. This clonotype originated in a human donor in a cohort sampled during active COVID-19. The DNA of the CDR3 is TGTGCCACCAGTGACCGCGCTAGCGGGGCTTTCCAAGAGACCCAGTACTTC. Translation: CATSDRASGAFQETQYF.